The clone carrying this TCR beta chain was recorded once. The data were taken from a study of T cell responses to AZD1222 COVID-19 vaccine. Profiling relied on immunoSEQ multiplex PCR, and the TCRdb table lists in-frame clones only, not all of them. The data hold around 140,000 clones, with more than 85% observed a single time. The V end lost 4 bases, the J end lost 6 bases, and 11 bases lay between the germline ends. The CDR3 has 13 residues. Per germline, CDR1 SGHNT and CDR2 YYREEE (reference sequence). The chain recombines TRBV5-4 with TRBJ1-5, with no clear D. The specimen was peripheral blood, collected after recovery from COVID-19. The sequence was obtained from an adult who had recovered from COVID-19. The CDR3 region is CASSIERGQPQHF. For the CDR3, the DNA is TGTGCCAGCAGCATAGAACGTGGTCAGCCCCAGCATTTT.